This record looks at one T cell receptor beta chain sequence and its context. Antigen specificity is unknown. V shed 3 bases and J shed 0 bases, with 8 bases lying between them. This CDR3 is built from 15 residues. Germline CDR1 and CDR2: MNHEY and SMNVEV (reference sequence). The table came from immunoSEQ multiplex PCR; TCRdb's copy has only in-frame clones and leaves some out. Of about 1.5 million clones in the sample, approximately 98% were seen once. The data derive from a study of shared clonotypes between healthy human individuals. Study conclusions and caveats: Relative to their counterparts shared across all four donors, non-shared clonotypes exhibited diminished generation probabilities. Genetic and exposure-history diversity was limited by the few donors.

The receptor's source is a young man in good health. The genes are TRBV27 and TRBJ2-2; D uncertain. The sequencing sample was made of naive CD4+ T cells sorted from blood. Indicated subset: CD45RA+ positively selected. The DNA of the CDR3 is TGTGCCAGCAGTTTCGTGGGCCCGAACACCGGGGAGCTGTTTTTT. As protein: CASSFVGPNTGELFF.